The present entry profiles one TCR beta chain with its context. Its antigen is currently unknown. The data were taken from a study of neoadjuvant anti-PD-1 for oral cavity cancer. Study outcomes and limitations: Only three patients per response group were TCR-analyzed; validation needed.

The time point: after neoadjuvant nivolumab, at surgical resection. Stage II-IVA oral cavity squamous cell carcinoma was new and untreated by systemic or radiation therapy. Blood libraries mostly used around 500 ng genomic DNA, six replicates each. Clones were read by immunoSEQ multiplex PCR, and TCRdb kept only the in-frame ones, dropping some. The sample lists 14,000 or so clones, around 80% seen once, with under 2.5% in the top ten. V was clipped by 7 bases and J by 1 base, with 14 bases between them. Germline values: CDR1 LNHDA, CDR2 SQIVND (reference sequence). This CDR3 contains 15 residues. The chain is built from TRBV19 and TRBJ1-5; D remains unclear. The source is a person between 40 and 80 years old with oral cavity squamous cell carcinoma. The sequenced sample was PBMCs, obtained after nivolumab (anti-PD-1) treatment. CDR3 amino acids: CASIQDIESNQPQHF. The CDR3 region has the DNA TGTGCCAGTATTCAAGACATCGAAAGCAATCAGCCCCAGCATTTT.